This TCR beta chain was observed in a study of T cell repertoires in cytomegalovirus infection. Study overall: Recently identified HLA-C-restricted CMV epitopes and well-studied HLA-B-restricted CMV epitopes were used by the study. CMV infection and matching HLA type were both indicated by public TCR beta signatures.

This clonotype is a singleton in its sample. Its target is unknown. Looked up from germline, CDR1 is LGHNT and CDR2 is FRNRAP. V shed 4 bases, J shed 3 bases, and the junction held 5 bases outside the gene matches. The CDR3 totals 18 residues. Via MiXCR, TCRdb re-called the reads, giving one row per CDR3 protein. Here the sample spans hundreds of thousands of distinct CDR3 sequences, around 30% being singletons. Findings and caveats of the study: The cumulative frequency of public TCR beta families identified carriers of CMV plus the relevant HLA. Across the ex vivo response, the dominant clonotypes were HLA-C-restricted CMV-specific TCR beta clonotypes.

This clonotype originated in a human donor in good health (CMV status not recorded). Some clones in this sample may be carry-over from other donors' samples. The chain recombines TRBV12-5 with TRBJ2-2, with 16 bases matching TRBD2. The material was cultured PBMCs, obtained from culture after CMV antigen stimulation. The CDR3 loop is CASGSGLAGGQDTGELFF. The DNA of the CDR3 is TGTGCTAGTGGTTCGGGACTAGCGGGAGGGCAGGACACCGGGGAGCTGTTTTTT. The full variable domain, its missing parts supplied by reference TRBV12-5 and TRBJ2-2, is DARVTQTPRHKVTEMGQEVTMRCQPILGHNTVFWYRQTMMQGLELLAYFRNRAPLDDSGMPKDRFSAEMPDATLATLKIQPSEPRDSAVYFCASGSGLAGGQDTGELFFGEGSRLTVL.